This T cell receptor beta chain was sequenced in a study of cytomegalovirus exposure and HLA in healthy donors. The study's findings and limits: Earlier findings revealed that most TCR beta V segments proved productive either about 90% or about 30% of the time. At a 0.05 false discovery rate, a later analysis found around 17,000 TCR beta sequences to be associated with HLA alleles.

This CDR3 region has 15 residues. Germline assignment: CDR1 SGHRS and CDR2 YFSETQ. Trimming removed 0 bases from V and 10 bases from J, with 17 bases in between. A word on this clone: Its target is unknown.

The primer mix had 60 Vbeta and 13 Jbeta primers. Sequencing was performed with immunoSEQ multiplex PCR; in TCRdb, only in-frame clones are kept and a portion is missing. This listing includes around 75,000 clones. The receptor was derived from a man over 45 in good health and CMV-seropositive. The J gene is TRBJ2-1, the V gene TRBV5-1, with a weak D call TRBD1 (6 bases). The sequenced material came from PBMCs. The CDR3 loop is CASSLGRGQQGEQFF. Written as DNA, the CDR3 is TGCGCCAGCAGCTTGGGCAGGGGCCAACAAGGAGAGCAGTTCTTC.